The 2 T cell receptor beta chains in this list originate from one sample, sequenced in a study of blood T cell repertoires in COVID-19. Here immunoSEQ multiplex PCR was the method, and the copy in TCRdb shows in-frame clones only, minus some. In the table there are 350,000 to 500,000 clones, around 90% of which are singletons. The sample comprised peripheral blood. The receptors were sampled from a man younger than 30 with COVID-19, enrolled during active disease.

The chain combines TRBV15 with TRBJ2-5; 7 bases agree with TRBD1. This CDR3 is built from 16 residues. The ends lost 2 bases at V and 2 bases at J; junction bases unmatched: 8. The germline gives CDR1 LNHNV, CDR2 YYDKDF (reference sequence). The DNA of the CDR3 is TGTGCCACCAGCAGAATAACAGGGGCCCCACAAGAGACCCAGTACTTC. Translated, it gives CATSRITGAPQETQYF.

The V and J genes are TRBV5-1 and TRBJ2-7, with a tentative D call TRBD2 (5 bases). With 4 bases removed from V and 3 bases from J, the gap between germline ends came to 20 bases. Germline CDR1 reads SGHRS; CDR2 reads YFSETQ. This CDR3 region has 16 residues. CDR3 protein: CASSQGATNLIYEQYF. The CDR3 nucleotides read TGCGCCAGCAGCCAAGGCGCGACTAACCTAATCTACGAGCAGTACTTC.